This T cell receptor (beta chain) was found in a study of T cell repertoires in cytomegalovirus infection. Of note for this clonotype: Its target is not known.

Each CDR3 protein is one row after TCRdb ran MiXCR on the reads. The sample gives about 570,000 distinct CDR3 sequences, roughly 43% of which show up once; around 50% is in the top ten. The germline gives CDR1 SGHKS, CDR2 YYEKEE (reference sequence). Trimming stripped 5 bases from V and 0 bases from J, with 11 bases between. The CDR3 is made up of 14 amino acids. V usage is TRBV5-5 and J usage is TRBJ1-1; D is undetermined. The sequencing used cultured PBMCs, collected from culture after CMV antigen stimulation. The origin of this receptor is a human donor in good health (CMV status not recorded). Some clones in this sample may be carry-over from other donors' samples. This chain's CDR3 is CASRPLGLNTEAFF. In nucleotides, the CDR3 is TGTGCCAGCAGGCCGTTGGGGTTGAACACTGAAGCTTTCTTT.